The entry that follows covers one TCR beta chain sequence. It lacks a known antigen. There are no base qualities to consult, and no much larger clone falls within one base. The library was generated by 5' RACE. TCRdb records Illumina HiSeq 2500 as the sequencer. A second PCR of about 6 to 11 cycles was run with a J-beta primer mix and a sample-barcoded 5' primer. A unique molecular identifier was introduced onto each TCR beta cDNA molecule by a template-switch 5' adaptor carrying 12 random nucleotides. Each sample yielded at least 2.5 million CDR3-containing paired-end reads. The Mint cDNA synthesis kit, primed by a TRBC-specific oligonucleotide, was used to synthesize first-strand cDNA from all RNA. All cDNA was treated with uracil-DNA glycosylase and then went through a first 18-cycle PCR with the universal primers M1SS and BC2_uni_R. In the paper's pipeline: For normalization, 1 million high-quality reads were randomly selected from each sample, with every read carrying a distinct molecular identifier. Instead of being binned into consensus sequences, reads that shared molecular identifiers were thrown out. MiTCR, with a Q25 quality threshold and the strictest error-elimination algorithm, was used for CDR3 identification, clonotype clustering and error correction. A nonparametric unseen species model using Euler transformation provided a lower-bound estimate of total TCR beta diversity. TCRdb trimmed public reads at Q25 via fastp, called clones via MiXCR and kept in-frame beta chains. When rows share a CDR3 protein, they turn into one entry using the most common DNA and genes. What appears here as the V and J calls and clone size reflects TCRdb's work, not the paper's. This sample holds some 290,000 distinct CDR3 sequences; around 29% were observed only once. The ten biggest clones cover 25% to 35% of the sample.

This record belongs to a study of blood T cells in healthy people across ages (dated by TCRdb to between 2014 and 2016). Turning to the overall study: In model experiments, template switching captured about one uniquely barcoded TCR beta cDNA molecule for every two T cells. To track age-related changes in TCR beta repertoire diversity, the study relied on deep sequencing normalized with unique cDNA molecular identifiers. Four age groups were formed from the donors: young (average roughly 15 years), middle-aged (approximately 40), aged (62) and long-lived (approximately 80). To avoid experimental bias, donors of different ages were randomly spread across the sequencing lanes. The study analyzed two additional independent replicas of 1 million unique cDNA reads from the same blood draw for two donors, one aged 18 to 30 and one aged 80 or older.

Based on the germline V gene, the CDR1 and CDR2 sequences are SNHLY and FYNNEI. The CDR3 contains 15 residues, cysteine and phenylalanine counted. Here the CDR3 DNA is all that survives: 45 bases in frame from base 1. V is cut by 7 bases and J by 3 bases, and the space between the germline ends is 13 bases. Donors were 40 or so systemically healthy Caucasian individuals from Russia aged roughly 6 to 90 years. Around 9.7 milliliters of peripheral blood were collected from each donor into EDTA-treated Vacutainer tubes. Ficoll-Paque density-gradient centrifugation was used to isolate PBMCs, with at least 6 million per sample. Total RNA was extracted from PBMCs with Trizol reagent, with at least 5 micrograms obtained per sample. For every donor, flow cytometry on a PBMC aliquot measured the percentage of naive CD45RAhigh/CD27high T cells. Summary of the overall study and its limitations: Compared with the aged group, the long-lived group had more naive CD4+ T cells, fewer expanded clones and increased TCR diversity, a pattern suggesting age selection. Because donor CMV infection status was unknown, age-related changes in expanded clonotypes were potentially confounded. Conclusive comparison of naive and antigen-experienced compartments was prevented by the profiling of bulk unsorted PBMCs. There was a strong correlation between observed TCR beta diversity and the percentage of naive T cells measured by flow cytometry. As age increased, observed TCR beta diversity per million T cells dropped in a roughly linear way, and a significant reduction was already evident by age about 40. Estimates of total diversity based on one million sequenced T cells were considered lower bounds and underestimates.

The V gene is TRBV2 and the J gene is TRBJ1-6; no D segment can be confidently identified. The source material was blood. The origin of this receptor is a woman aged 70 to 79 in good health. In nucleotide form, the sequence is TGTGCCAGCAATGGAAACAGCCACTATAATTCACCCCTCCACTTT. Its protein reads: CASNGNSHYNSPLHF.